A single sample is the source of the 14 T cell receptor beta chains below, sequenced in a study of cytomegalovirus exposure and HLA in healthy donors. Amplification used 60 Vbeta primers and 13 Jbeta primers. Measured with immunoSEQ multiplex PCR; TCRdb has only the in-frame clones, and not every one. The sample has 200,000 or so clones; approximately 82% are singletons. The source material was PBMCs. These receptors all stem from a man in his late teens or twenties in good health and CMV-seronegative.

The rearrangement joins TRBV29-1 to TRBJ2-3; possible D gene TRBD2, 6 bases. The ends were cut back, 5 bases at V and 3 bases at J, with 21 bases in the middle. The germline V gene has CDR1 SQVTM and CDR2 ANQGSEA. This CDR3 spans 16 amino acids. The CDR3 sequence: CSVSFLRGEGTDTQYF. CDR3 DNA: TGCAGCGTTTCTTTCCTTCGCGGGGAAGGTACAGATACGCAGTATTTT.

The chain links TRBV19 to TRBJ2-5; D might be TRBD1 (6 bases). Germline V CDR1 and CDR2: LNHDA, SQIVND (reference sequence). The CDR3 consists of 13 residues. V shed 5 bases and J shed 4 bases, with 11 bases lying between them. The CDR3 bases are TGTGCCAGTAGTGCACAGGGTAGAGAGACCCAGTACTTC. Its protein product is CASSAQGRETQYF. The variable domain in full, completed from reference TRBV19 and TRBJ2-5, reads DGGITQSPKYLFRKEGQNVTLSCEQNLNHDAMYWYRQDPGQGLRLIYYSQIVNDFQKGDIAEGYSVSREKKESFPLTVTSAQKNPTAFYLCASSAQGRETQYFGPGTRLLVL.

The genes are TRBV15 and TRBJ2-7; D gene uncertain. Per germline, CDR1 LNHNV and CDR2 YYDKDF (reference sequence). The length of the CDR3 is 13 residues. V was trimmed by 0 bases and J by 3 bases, leaving 6 bases between them. The CDR3 is CATSRDRSYEQYF. The CDR3 DNA is TGTGCCACCAGCAGAGATCGCAGCTACGAGCAGTACTTC.

The J gene is TRBJ2-7, the V gene TRBV5-8, with 8 bases that match TRBD2. The germline gives CDR1 SGHTS, CDR2 YDEGEE. The V and J ends lost 0 bases and 3 bases, in that order; junction bases with no gene match: 5. The CDR3 consists of 15 residues. CDR3 region: CASSLAGGVSYEQYF. The DNA for the CDR3 is TGTGCCAGCAGCTTGGCGGGGGGGGTAAGCTACGAGCAGTACTTC. The full variable domain, with the rest looked up from reference TRBV5-8 and TRBJ2-7, is EAGVTQSPTHLIKTRGQQATLRCSPISGHTSVYWYQQALGLGLQFLLWYDEGEERNRGNFPPRFSGRQFPNYSSELNVNALELEDSALYLCASSLAGGVSYEQYFGPGTRLTVT.

V gene TRBV25-1 combines with J gene TRBJ1-2, with 8 bases lining up with TRBD1. V trimming: 3 bases; J trimming: 5 bases; junction bases outside the gene matches: 8. The CDR3 extends over 15 amino acids. Germline lookup yields CDR1 MGHDK and CDR2 SYGVNS. The CDR3 sequence is CASSEGTGLYYGYTF. The DNA for the CDR3 is TGTGCCAGCAGTGAGGGGACAGGATTATATTATGGCTACACCTTC.

This clone occurred a few times. V usage is TRBV6-5 and J usage is TRBJ1-2; 7 bases are shared with TRBD1. V gave up 6 bases and J gave up 2 bases; unmatched junction bases: 3. This CDR3 spans 13 amino acids. Germline CDR1 and CDR2: MNHEY and SVGAGI. In nucleotides, the CDR3 is TGTGCCAGCAGGCCGACAGGGAACTATGGCTACACCTTC. Amino acids: CASRPTGNYGYTF.

This clone was seen a few times. The chain combines TRBV5-6 with TRBJ1-2; the match to TRBD1 covers 7 bases. The CDR3 contains 14 residues. The V segment lost 0 bases and the J segment 7 bases; nucleotides outside the gene matches: 6. In germline, CDR1 is SGHDT, CDR2 YYEEEE. The CDR3 nucleotides are TGTGCCAGCAGCTTGGGGACGGGACAGACTGGCTACACCTTC. This translates into CASSLGTGQTGYTF.

The CDR3 coding sequence is TGTGCCAGCAGTTTTAGCGGGAGTGAGCAGTTCTTC. Its protein is CASSFSGSEQFF. The J gene is TRBJ2-1, the V gene TRBV7-3, with 9 bases identical to TRBD2. Germline values: CDR1 SGHTA, CDR2 FQGTGA. This CDR3 is 12 amino acids long. V trimming: 6 bases; J trimming: 9 bases; junction bases outside the gene matches: 3.

This clone was found once. The V call is TRBV5-1, the J call TRBJ2-1; D might be TRBD1 (6 bases). Germline V lookup: CDR1 SGHRS, CDR2 YFSETQ. This CDR3 is built from 15 residues. Deletions cut 6 bases from V and 8 bases from J, with 21 bases between. CDR3 residues: CASTLNARGADEQFF. The CDR3 DNA follows: TGCGCCAGCACTTTGAACGCCAGGGGAGCAGATGAGCAGTTCTTC.

The rearrangement uses TRBV27 and TRBJ2-7, with TRBD1 matching 9 bases. With V trimmed by 6 bases and J by 6 bases, 0 bases remained unmatched. Germline V gives CDR1 MNHEY, CDR2 SMNVEV (reference sequence). The CDR3 covers 11 residues. The CDR3 protein is CASRTGGEQYF. The DNA of the CDR3 is TGTGCCAGCAGGACAGGGGGCGAGCAGTACTTC.

The V call is TRBV10-2, the J call TRBJ2-7; 7 bases are shared with TRBD1. Unmatched junction bases numbered 3, after V lost 0 bases and J lost 4 bases. The germline V gene has CDR1 WSHSY and CDR2 SAAADI. This CDR3 region has 14 residues. The CDR3 spells CASSESETGYEQYF. CDR3 DNA sequence: TGCGCCAGCAGTGAGTCCGAGACAGGGTACGAGCAGTACTTC.

This sequence joins TRBV2 and TRBJ1-1, with TRBD1 matching over 12 bases. Germline values: CDR1 SNHLY, CDR2 FYNNEI. The length of the CDR3 is 17 residues. Trimming took 5 bases from V and 0 from J; bases not matched to a gene: 7. The chain's CDR3 is CASSPGQGASMNTEAFF. The CDR3 DNA reads as TGTGCCAGCAGTCCGGGACAGGGGGCGTCCATGAACACTGAAGCTTTCTTT.

The chain employs TRBV5-1 and TRBJ2-7; D is possibly TRBD2 (5 bases). CDR3 length: 13 residues. The germline CDR1 and CDR2 sequences are SGHRS and YFSETQ. V was clipped by 4 bases and J by 1 base, with 9 bases between them. Here the CDR3 reads CASSPEESYEQYF. DNA for the CDR3: TGCGCCAGCAGCCCGGAGGAGTCCTACGAGCAGTACTTC.

The rearrangement joins TRBV4-1 to TRBJ2-7, with TRBD1 as a possible D gene (5 bases). The CDR3 spans 14 residues. CDR1 and CDR2 (germline): MGHRA, YSYEKL. V lost 0 bases and J lost 3, with 9 bases in between. CDR3 residues: CASSQEQAYYEQYF. As DNA, the CDR3 is TGCGCCAGCAGCCAAGAACAGGCATACTACGAGCAGTACTTC.